This paragraph covers one T cell receptor beta chain sequence. Its antigen is still unknown. This CDR3 comprises 15 residues. Germline V gives CDR1 MNHNY, CDR2 SVGAGI (reference sequence). The trim removed 5 bases at V and 6 bases at J, leaving 9 bases unmatched. The data belong to a study of cytomegalovirus exposure and HLA in healthy donors. Whole-study results and caveats: Earlier findings revealed that most TCR beta V segments proved productive either about 90% or about 30% of the time.

60 Vbeta and 13 Jbeta primers were used in PCR. Profiled with immunoSEQ multiplex PCR; TCRdb holds only in-frame clones, not every one. The table records 250,000 to 350,000 clones, 72% of them present only once. Sequences were obtained from PBMCs. The chain employs TRBV6-6 and TRBJ2-7, with 11 bases aligning to TRBD1. The clonotype originates from a female donor in good health and CMV-seronegative. The CDR3 reads CASSTRTGGDGEQYF. In DNA, the CDR3 is TGTGCCAGCAGTACCCGGACAGGGGGCGATGGCGAGCAGTACTTC.